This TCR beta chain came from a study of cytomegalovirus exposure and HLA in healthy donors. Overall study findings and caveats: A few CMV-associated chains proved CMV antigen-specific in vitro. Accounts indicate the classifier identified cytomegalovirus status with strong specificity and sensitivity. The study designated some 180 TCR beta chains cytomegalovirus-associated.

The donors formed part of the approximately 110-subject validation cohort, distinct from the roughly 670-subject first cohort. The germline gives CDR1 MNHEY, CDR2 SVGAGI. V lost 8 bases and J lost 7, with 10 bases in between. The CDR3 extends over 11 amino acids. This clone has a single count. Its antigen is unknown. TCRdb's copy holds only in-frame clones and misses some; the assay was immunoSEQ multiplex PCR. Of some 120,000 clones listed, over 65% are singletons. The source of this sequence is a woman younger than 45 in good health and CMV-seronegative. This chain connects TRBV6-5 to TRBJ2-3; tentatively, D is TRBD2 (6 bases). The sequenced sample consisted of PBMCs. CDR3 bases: TGTGCCAGCGGGGGGTCGAATACGCAGTATTTT. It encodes CASGGSNTQYF.